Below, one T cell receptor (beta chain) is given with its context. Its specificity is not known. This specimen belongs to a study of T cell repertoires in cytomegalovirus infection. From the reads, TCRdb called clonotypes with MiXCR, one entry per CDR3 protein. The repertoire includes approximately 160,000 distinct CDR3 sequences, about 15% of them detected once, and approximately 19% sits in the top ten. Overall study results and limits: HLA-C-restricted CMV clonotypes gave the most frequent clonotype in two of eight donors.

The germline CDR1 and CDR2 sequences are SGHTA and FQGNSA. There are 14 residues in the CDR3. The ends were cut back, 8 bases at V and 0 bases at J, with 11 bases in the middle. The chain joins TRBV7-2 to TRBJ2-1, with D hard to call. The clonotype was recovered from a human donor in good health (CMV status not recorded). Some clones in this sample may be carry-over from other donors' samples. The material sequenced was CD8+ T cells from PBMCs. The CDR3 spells CASLGSPSYNEQFF. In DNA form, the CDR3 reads TGTGCCAGCTTGGGCAGTCCCTCCTACAATGAGCAGTTCTTC.